Listed below are T cell receptor beta chains from one sample, sequenced in a study of early T cells in non-severe SARS-CoV-2 infection. TCRdb used MiXCR to reprocess the 5' RACE reads, holding one entry per CDR3 protein. This table has approximately 33,000 distinct CDR3 sequences, around 5% appearing once. Material for sequencing was whole blood. The receptor source for this set is an adult who was a healthcare worker with PCR-confirmed SARS-CoV-2 infection or an uninfected control (not recorded which). Each CDR3 is given with its conserved first and last residue. D genes are given only for firm matches. Expanded clones get a size class; other rows say once, few or many, or leave the size out.

d_call: -; j_call: TRBJ2-1; v_call: TRBV7-3; clone_size: few; cdr3_nt: TGTGCCAGCAGCTTATTCCACAATGAGCAGTTCTTC; cdr3_aa: CASSLFHNEQFF
d_call: -; j_call: TRBJ2-3; v_call: TRBV5-4; clone_size: -; cdr3_nt: TGTGCCAGCAGCCCGCCGAACAGGGCCACAGATACGCAGTATTTT; cdr3_aa: CASSPPNRATDTQYF
d_call: -; j_call: TRBJ1-6; v_call: TRBV14; clone_size: -; cdr3_nt: TGTGCCAGCAGCCCCCTGAGGGATGGGTCACCCCTCCACTTT; cdr3_aa: CASSPLRDGSPLHF
d_call: -; j_call: TRBJ2-5; v_call: TRBV5-6; clone_size: few; cdr3_nt: TGTGCCAGCAGCTCTGCTGACCCTGGAGGGACCCAGTACTTC; cdr3_aa: CASSSADPGGTQYF
d_call: -; j_call: TRBJ2-3; v_call: TRBV11-2; clone_size: few; cdr3_nt: TGTGCCAGCAGCTTAGGGGGACGGACTGGTGATACGCAGTATTTT; cdr3_aa: CASSLGGRTGDTQYF
d_call: TRBD1; j_call: TRBJ2-7; v_call: TRBV10-2; clone_size: many; cdr3_nt: TGCGCCAGCAGCGCTAATCCGGGACAGGGCACCGACGAGCAGTACTTC; cdr3_aa: CASSANPGQGTDEQYF
d_call: -; j_call: TRBJ2-5; v_call: TRBV7-9; clone_size: -; cdr3_nt: TGTGCCAGCAGCCCCTACCCGAGGACAGCCCAAGAGACCCAGTACTTC; cdr3_aa: CASSPYPRTAQETQYF
d_call: -; j_call: TRBJ2-1; v_call: TRBV28; clone_size: medium-sized; cdr3_nt: TGTGCCAGCAGTTCAGGACTCTCCAATGAGCAGTTCTTC; cdr3_aa: CASSSGLSNEQFF
d_call: -; j_call: TRBJ2-7; v_call: TRBV18; clone_size: few; cdr3_nt: TGTGCCAGCTCACCCCGCGGGACGCATAACGAGCAGTACTTC; cdr3_aa: CASSPRGTHNEQYF
d_call: -; j_call: TRBJ2-6; v_call: TRBV2; clone_size: -; cdr3_nt: TGTGCCAGCAGTCTTGGACGGGGGTCTGGGGCCAACGTCCTGACTTTC; cdr3_aa: CASSLGRGSGANVLTF
d_call: -; j_call: TRBJ2-7; v_call: TRBV5-4; clone_size: few; cdr3_nt: TGTGCCAGCAGCTACTCGACAGGCCCCTACGAGCAGTACTTC; cdr3_aa: CASSYSTGPYEQYF
d_call: -; j_call: TRBJ2-6; v_call: TRBV20-1; clone_size: many; cdr3_nt: TGCAGTGGTTCTGGGGCCAACGTCCTGACTTTC; cdr3_aa: CSGSGANVLTF
d_call: -; j_call: TRBJ1-2; v_call: TRBV10-3; clone_size: many; cdr3_nt: TGTGCCATCAGTGAGTCAAGCCTCTTTAATGGCTACACCTTC; cdr3_aa: CAISESSLFNGYTF
d_call: -; j_call: TRBJ2-7; v_call: TRBV6-5; clone_size: many; cdr3_nt: TGTGCCAGCAGTTATGCGGGGTCAACCTACGAGCAGTACTTC; cdr3_aa: CASSYAGSTYEQYF
d_call: -; j_call: TRBJ2-7; v_call: TRBV6-6; clone_size: many; cdr3_nt: TGTGCCAGCAGCAGACAGGTCGCCTACGAGCAGTACTTC; cdr3_aa: CASSRQVAYEQYF
d_call: -; j_call: TRBJ2-1; v_call: TRBV5-1; clone_size: many; cdr3_nt: TGCGCCAGCAGCTTGGTCGCTACCTCCAGCAATGAGCAGTTCTTC; cdr3_aa: CASSLVATSSNEQFF
d_call: -; j_call: TRBJ1-4; v_call: TRBV12-3/TRBV12-4; clone_size: many; cdr3_nt: TGTGCCAGCAGTTTACGAGGGGCAACTGAAAAACTGTTTTTT; cdr3_aa: CASSLRGATEKLFF
d_call: TRBD2; j_call: TRBJ2-1; v_call: TRBV20-1; clone_size: many; cdr3_nt: TGCAGTGCCGAACTAGCGGGCTCCTACAATGAGCAGTTCTTC; cdr3_aa: CSAELAGSYNEQFF
d_call: -; j_call: TRBJ1-6; v_call: TRBV9; clone_size: -; cdr3_nt: TGTGCCAGCAGCGTAGGTCAGGCTACCTCACCCCTCCACTTT; cdr3_aa: CASSVGQATSPLHF
d_call: -; j_call: TRBJ2-5; v_call: TRBV7-9; clone_size: many; cdr3_nt: TGTGCCAGCAGCTTAGAAGTTGGGTCCCAGTACTTC; cdr3_aa: CASSLEVGSQYF